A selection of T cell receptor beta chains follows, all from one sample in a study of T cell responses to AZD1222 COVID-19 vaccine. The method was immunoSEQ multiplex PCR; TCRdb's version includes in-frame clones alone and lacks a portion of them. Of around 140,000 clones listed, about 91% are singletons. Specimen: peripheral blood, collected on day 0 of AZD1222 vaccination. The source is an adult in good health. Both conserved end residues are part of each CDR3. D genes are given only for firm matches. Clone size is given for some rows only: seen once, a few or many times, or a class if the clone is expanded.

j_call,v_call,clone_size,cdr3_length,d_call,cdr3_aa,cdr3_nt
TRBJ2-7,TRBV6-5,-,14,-,CASSYPSNSYEQYF,TGTGCCAGCAGTTACCCATCGAACTCCTACGAGCAGTACTTC
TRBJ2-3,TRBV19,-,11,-,CASSRRDTQYF,TGTGCCAGTAGTCGGAGAGATACGCAGTATTTT
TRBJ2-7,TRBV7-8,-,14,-,CASSQVEVSSEQYF,TGTGCCAGCAGCCAAGTGGAGGTATCGTCCGAGCAGTACTTC
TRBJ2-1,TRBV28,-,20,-,CASSLLAYKTGTLGYNEQFF,TGTGCCAGCAGTTTATTAGCGTACAAAACAGGGACCTTGGGATACAATGAGCAGTTCTTC
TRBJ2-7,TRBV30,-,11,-,CAWGRAPKKYF,TGTGCCTGGGGAAGAGCCCCTAAGAAGTACTTC
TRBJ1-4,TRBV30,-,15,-,CACHRSGAFNEKLFF,TGTGCCTGTCACCGTTCGGGGGCTTTTAATGAAAAACTGTTTTTT
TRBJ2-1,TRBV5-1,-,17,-,CASSLEPAGTAYNEQFF,TGCGCCAGCAGCTTGGAACCCGCGGGAACGGCCTACAATGAGCAGTTCTTC
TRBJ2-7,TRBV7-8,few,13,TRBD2,CASSWGSGSEQYF,TGTGCCAGCAGCTGGGGGAGCGGGAGCGAGCAGTACTTC
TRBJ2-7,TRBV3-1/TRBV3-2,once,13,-,CASSVGLAGEQYF,TGTGCCAGCAGCGTTGGACTCGCGGGCGAGCAGTACTTC
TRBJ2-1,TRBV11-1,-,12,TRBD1,CASSMTGIEQFF,TGTGCCAGCAGCATGACAGGGATCGAGCAGTTCTTC
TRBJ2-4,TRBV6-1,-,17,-,CASSEAQGSFAKNIQYF,TGTGCCAGCAGTGAAGCTCAGGGTTCTTTCGCCAAAAACATTCAGTACTTC
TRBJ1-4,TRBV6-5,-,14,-,CASSRGFSGEKLFF,TGTGCCAGCAGTAGGGGGTTTTCGGGTGAAAAACTGTTTTTT
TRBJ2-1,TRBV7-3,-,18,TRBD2,CASSPPSGLAGGGVEQFF,TGTGCCAGCAGCCCACCATCGGGACTAGCGGGAGGTGGGGTTGAGCAGTTCTTC
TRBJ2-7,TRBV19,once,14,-,CASSPAREVYEQYF,TGTGCCAGTAGCCCAGCCCGCGAAGTGTACGAGCAGTACTTC
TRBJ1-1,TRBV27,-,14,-,CASSFTRMNTEAFF,TGTGCCAGCAGTTTTACCAGGATGAACACTGAAGCTTTCTTT
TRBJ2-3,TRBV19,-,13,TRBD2,CASSISASGTQYF,TGTGCCAGTAGTATAAGTGCTAGCGGCACGCAGTATTTT
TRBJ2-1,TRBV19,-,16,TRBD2,CASMDRVAGHRLEQFF,TGTGCCAGTATGGATAGAGTAGCGGGACATCGACTTGAGCAGTTCTTC
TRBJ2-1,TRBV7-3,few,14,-,CASSSSRLDNEQFF,TGTGCCAGCAGCTCCTCTCGACTAGACAATGAGCAGTTCTTC
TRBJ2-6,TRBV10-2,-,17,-,CASSEPGSSSGANVLTF,TGCGCCAGCAGTGAACCCGGGTCTAGCTCTGGGGCCAACGTCCTGACTTTC
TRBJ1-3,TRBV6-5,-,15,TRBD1,CASSYSRGLINTIYF,TGTGCCAGCAGTTATTCCAGGGGGCTGATTAACACCATATATTTT
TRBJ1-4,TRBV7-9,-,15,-,CASSQTAATNEKLFF,TGTGCCAGCAGTCAAACAGCCGCAACTAATGAAAAACTGTTTTTT
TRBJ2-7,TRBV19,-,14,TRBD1,CASSGGQGVGEQYF,TGTGCCAGTAGTGGGGGACAGGGGGTAGGCGAGCAGTACTTC
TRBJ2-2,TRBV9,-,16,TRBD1,CASSVDWTGLTGELFF,TGTGCCAGCAGCGTAGATTGGACAGGGTTGACCGGGGAGCTGTTTTTT
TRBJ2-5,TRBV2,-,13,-,CASSGGFQETQYF,TGTGCCAGCAGTGGGGGATTCCAAGAGACCCAGTACTTC
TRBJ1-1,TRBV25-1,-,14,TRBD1,CASSDQGAITEAFF,TGTGCCAGCAGTGATCAGGGGGCGATCACTGAAGCTTTCTTT
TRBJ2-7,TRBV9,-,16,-,CASSGSGLGSSYEQYF,TGTGCCAGCAGCGGATCGGGACTGGGGAGCTCCTACGAGCAGTACTTC